This record looks at one TCR beta chain sequence and its context. The target of this receptor is not known. Base qualities are not provided; no much larger clone lies one nucleotide away. This record belongs to a study of shared clonotypes between healthy human individuals (dated by TCRdb to 2018 to 2020). In terms of the full investigation: The cohort included a few men and a couple of women between 18 and 49 years of age. To estimate repertoire size and how much clonotypes are shared between individuals, the study performed deep sequencing of blood TCR repertoires from a handful of healthy adults. For each donor, CD4 naive and CD4 memory were each run on three plates, CD8 naive on two plates, and CD8 memory on one plate. Each donor's leukapheresis produced roughly between about 0.8 and 8.9 billion PBMCs. To increase sequencing depth and limit assay-specific biases, different laboratories used diverse techniques to prepare libraries and sequence TCR repertoires.

The research as a whole found: Naive subsets generally had larger estimated clonotype richness than memory subsets. Only blood was sampled, and tissue TCR repertoires likely differ from those in blood. Sharing across a few donors was observed for approximately 5% of naive CD4, 3% to 3.5% of naive CD8, over 2% of memory CD4, and around 0.42% of memory CD8 clonotypes. Compared with non-shared clonotypes, the clonotypes found in all four sorted-subset donors had higher generation probabilities. Because the study included a small number of donors, the genetic and exposure-history diversity represented was limited. Incomplete sequencing was indicated by rarefaction of sorted-subset datasets, despite the large sequencing depth. Pairwise subsampling led to the expectation that sequencing depth would affect the degree of clonotype sharing among donors.

From its cysteine to its phenylalanine, the CDR3 spans 18 amino acids. Only the CDR3 region is kept as DNA, spanning 54 bases read in frame from base 1. The germline V gene provides CDR1 SGHDN and CDR2 FVKESK. Trimming at the junction amounts to 4 bases on V and 3 bases on J, and the germline ends lie 22 bases apart. The donors were healthy, HIV-negative adults with no recently reported acute infections or vaccinations. Every donor was a Caucasian adult residing in Nashville, Tennessee, USA. CD4+ T cells were enriched through magnetic negative selection, after which naive cells were positively selected on CD45RA and the remaining negative fraction served as the memory subset. Blood was collected by leukapheresis, and PBMCs were isolated by Ficoll-Histopaque density gradient centrifugation and then cryopreserved in liquid nitrogen vapor phase. Analytical flow cytometry was used to check the purity and quantity of each magnetically sorted T cell population. Genomic DNA was isolated from every sorted fraction and measured by UV absorbance on a Nanodrop 2000c.

TCR CDR3 regions were amplified from genomic DNA by multiplex PCR using the deep immunoSEQ assay. Extracted genomic DNA from each cell subset was spread evenly across all wells of several immunoSEQ 96-well plates, with each plate serving as a replicate. Each replicate PCR for sorted subsets received about 200 ng genomic DNA, equal to 28,000 or so T cell genomes. The purified libraries were quantified using a Qubit 3.0 fluorometer, sized with a Bioanalyzer 2100, and then quantified again using the KAPA Library Quantification kit. Every immunoSEQ 96-well plate was sequenced on a separate single-read 150-cycle Illumina NextSeq 550 flow cell. As for the authors' bioinformatics: Because the immunoSEQ output included only junctional sequences and no quality scores, the filtering could not be the same as the filtering used for full-length reads. To assign V/J genes and CDR3, sequences were annotated using PyIR, a Python wrapper for IgBLAST v1.9, with IMGT germline references. Reads were filtered out if the reads had weak V/J assignments (E-value above 1e-6), no CDR3, stop codons, out-of-frame junctions, or ambiguous translated residues. V3J clonotypes were defined as sequences sharing the same inferred V gene, J gene, and CDR3 amino acid sequence. Percentage overlap between repertoires was computed as shared unique clonotypes divided by the size of the smaller repertoire. Three approaches were used to assess repertoire richness: RTK rarefaction, the Chao1 estimator, and Recon v2.1 estimates of unobserved clonotypes. Generation probabilities for all TCRbeta clonotypes obtained by the gDNA method from a handful of donors were computed using OLGA. Drawn from immuneACCESS, this table holds only the in-frame rearrangements with V and J called that TCRdb kept. Clones are partly lost; checked studies trace under half to an unresolved V gene and leave the rest unexplained. V, J and clone size reflect that table, while D and trimming were determined from the DNA. In all, the sample holds 2 million to 2.5 million clones, and approximately 93% of those were seen once. Under 0.45% of the sample comes from the top ten.

The TCR originated in a young man in good health. Some clones in this sample may be carry-over from other donors' samples. Sequences were obtained from naive CD4+ T cells from PBMCs. In the paper's terms, the cell subset or site label means: CD45RA+ positively selected. The chain is made from TRBV14 and TRBJ2-1; a tentative D match to TRBD2 spans 5 bases. DNA sequence: TGTGCCAGCAGCCCCCCTGGGCGGGCACACAATCTCTACAATGAGCAGTTCTTC. It specifies CASSPPGRAHNLYNEQFF.